Each of the 10 T cell receptor beta chains below was sequenced from the same sample in a study of long-term antiretroviral therapy in people with HIV. The run of the v3.0 immunoSEQ assay was at survey level. Repertoires were generated with immunoSEQ multiplex PCR, while TCRdb's copy carries only in-frame clones and drops some. The sample has roughly 37,000 clones; around three quarters are singletons. The material sequenced was unsorted PBMCs, taken 3.4 years after starting antiretroviral therapy. The source is a man aged 25-45 years with HIV.

This chain uses TRBV4-1 with TRBJ2-5; D not resolved. The CDR3 runs 13 residues. Germline V gene sequence: CDR1 MGHRA, CDR2 YSYEKL. V lost 2 bases and J 4 bases, leaving 8 bases between the germline ends. CDR3 sequence reads: CASSQQRAETQYF. The CDR3 nucleotides are TGCGCCAGCAGCCAACAAAGGGCAGAGACCCAGTACTTC.

The V and J genes are TRBV19 and TRBJ2-7; D possibly corresponds to TRBD1 (6 bases). Trimming took 10 bases from V and 2 from J, leaving 18 bases between them. The CDR3 has 14 amino acids. In germline, CDR1 is LNHDA, CDR2 SQIVND (reference sequence). The CDR3 DNA reads as TGTGCCACCGAGAGTAGGGGGTCTACCTACGAGCAGTACTTC. Translating gives CATESRGSTYEQYF.

This rearrangement joins TRBV27 to TRBJ2-7; 8 bases align to TRBD2. The germline gives CDR1 MNHEY, CDR2 SMNVEV (reference sequence). The CDR3 contains 13 residues. Trimming cost V 5 bases and J 2 bases; bases outside gene matches: 2. CDR3: CASSTGGPYEQYF. DNA of the CDR3: TGTGCCAGCAGTACGGGAGGGCCCTACGAGCAGTACTTC.

The V call is TRBV30, the J call TRBJ1-2, with D tentatively TRBD1 (5 bases). The CDR3 has 12 amino acids. V lost 5 bases, J lost 0 bases, and 7 bases lay in between. The germline CDR1 and CDR2 sequences are GTSNPN and SVGIG (reference sequence). CDR3 DNA sequence: TGTGCCTGGTCAGGGACTAACTATGGCTACACCTTC. It encodes CAWSGTNYGYTF.

This chain connects TRBV4-1 to TRBJ2-5; 10 bases match TRBD2. J lost 3 bases, V lost 3 bases, and 1 base had no gene match. This CDR3 contains 14 residues. CDR1 MGHRA and CDR2 YSYEKL come from the germline V gene. CDR3 protein: CASSHLAGEETQYF. CDR3 coding DNA: TGCGCCAGCAGCCACCTAGCGGGGGAAGAGACCCAGTACTTC.

The CDR3 nucleotides read TGTGCCAGCAGCCCGCCGCCGACTAGCGGGAACACCGGGGAGCTGTTTTTT. It encodes CASSPPPTSGNTGELFF. The chain links TRBV5-4 to TRBJ2-2, with TRBD2 matching 9 bases. After removal of 4 bases from V and 1 base from J, the junction contained 8 bases not matched to a gene. The CDR3 is 17 amino acids. Germline V lookup: CDR1 SGHNT, CDR2 YYREEE (reference sequence).

The rearrangement joins TRBV5-1 to TRBJ2-7, with TRBD2 matching 11 bases. CDR1 is SGHRS, CDR2 YFSETQ, per germline. After removal of 1 base from V and 5 bases from J, the junction contained 5 bases not matched to a gene. The CDR3 sequence is 15 residues long. In nucleotides, the CDR3 is TGCGCCAGCAGCTTGACTAGCGGGAGTCTCCACGAGCAGTACTTC. Its translation: CASSLTSGSLHEQYF.

This chain connects TRBV28 to TRBJ2-1; D might be TRBD2 (6 bases). The V end was cut by 7 bases, the J end by 3 bases, with 13 bases between. The CDR3 runs 14 residues. The germline V gene encodes CDR1 MDHEN and CDR2 SYDVKM. The CDR3 region has the DNA TGTGCCAGCAATTCCGGTAGCGGCTACAATGAGCAGTTCTTC. Protein product: CASNSGSGYNEQFF.

The rearrangement joins TRBV11-2 to TRBJ2-7; no reliable D call. Germline V CDR1 and CDR2: SGHAT, FQNNGV. The CDR3 contains 17 residues. V lost 2 bases and J 0 bases, leaving 17 bases between the germline ends. The CDR3 sequence: CASSLYISGPSSYEQYF. In DNA form, the CDR3 reads TGTGCCAGCAGCTTATATATCTCAGGACCTAGCTCCTACGAGCAGTACTTC.

The rearrangement uses TRBV4-1 and TRBJ2-1; D is unclear. The CDR3 extends over 12 amino acids. Germline V lookup: CDR1 MGHRA, CDR2 YSYEKL. The germline V and J ends were trimmed by 0 bases and 6 bases, with 3 bases remaining between them. The CDR3 DNA reads TGCGCCAGCAGCCAAGATCTCAATGAGCAGTTCTTC. It translates to CASSQDLNEQFF.